One sample yielded the 24 T cell receptor beta chains listed below, sequenced in a study of response to subunit inactivated influenza vaccine. A single record per CDR3 protein comes from TCRdb applying MiXCR to the RT-PCR reads. The sample records 550,000 to 800,000 distinct CDR3 sequences, around 13% being singletons. The sample consisted of PBMCs from blood, taken approximately 15 days before vaccination. These receptor sequences come from a man aged 50 or older who received an inactivated influenza vaccine.

The rearrangement joins TRBV5-1 to TRBJ2-7; 9 bases map to TRBD2. The length of the CDR3 is 15 residues. In germline, CDR1 is SGHRS, CDR2 YFSETQ. V was clipped by 1 base and J by 5 bases; unmatched bases: 7. The CDR3 is CASSLWRGGTNEQYF. The DNA for the CDR3 is TGCGCCAGCAGCTTGTGGCGGGGGGGCACTAACGAGCAGTACTTC.

The chain uses TRBV11-2 and TRBJ2-7; 7 bases are shared with TRBD1. Germline CDR1 SGHAT, CDR2 FQNNGV. The length of the CDR3 is 15 residues. With 0 bases clipped from V and 3 bases from J, the junction kept 5 bases outside the gene matches. The CDR3 nucleotides read TGTGCCAGCAGCTTAGATCAATGGGACAGCTACGAGCAGTACTTC. This translates into CASSLDQWDSYEQYF.

This clonotype was observed a few times. The rearrangement joins TRBV7-2 to TRBJ2-3, with TRBD2 matching 8 bases. V lost 2 bases to trimming and J lost 6 bases; unmatched junction nucleotides: 13. The CDR3 has 17 residues. The germline V gene encodes CDR1 SGHTA and CDR2 FQGNSA. The CDR3 DNA is TGTGCCAGCAGCTTACACCCCGGACTAGCTTCGACTGATACGCAGTATTTT. As protein: CASSLHPGLASTDTQYF.

This clonotype showed up many times. The chain recombines TRBV6-2 or TRBV6-3 with TRBJ2-7; no definite D call. CDR1 is MNHEY and CDR2 is SVGEGT in the germline V gene. V lost 6 bases and J 0 bases, leaving 12 bases between the germline ends. This CDR3 spans 14 amino acids. In DNA form, the CDR3 reads TGTGCCAGCAGCTCAACCTGGAGCTCCTACGAGCAGTACTTC. Translating gives CASSSTWSSYEQYF.

This clonotype was detected a few times. The chain is built from TRBV7-9 and TRBJ1-4; no reliable D call. CDR1 and CDR2 (germline): SEHNR, FQNEAQ (reference sequence). CDR3 length: 15 amino acids. V was shortened by 6 bases and J by 2 bases, with 13 bases between the two germline ends. The CDR3 sequence: CASRSGGSTNEKLFF. The CDR3 DNA is TGTGCCAGCAGATCCGGCGGAAGCACTAATGAAAAACTGTTTTTT.

This chain links TRBV20-1 with TRBJ2-7; TRBD2 might be the D (5 bases). Germline loops: CDR1 DFQATT, CDR2 SNEGSKA (reference sequence). Between the trimmed V and J ends, which lost 2 bases and 7 bases, there was a span of 18 bases. The CDR3 runs to 14 residues. The CDR3 reads CSARPGSARTEQYF. The CDR3 DNA reads TGCAGTGCTAGACCGGGTAGCGCCCGTACTGAGCAGTACTTC.

A few counts support this clonotype. The CDR3 coding sequence is TGTGCCAGCAAGGGGACAGGGGGCCACAATGAGCAGTTCTTC. It codes for CASKGTGGHNEQFF. The chain recombines TRBV27 with TRBJ2-1; 12 bases fit TRBD1. CDR3 length equals 14 residues. With V trimmed by 7 bases and J by 5 bases, 3 bases remained unmatched. The germline V gene has CDR1 MNHEY and CDR2 SMNVEV (reference sequence).

CDR3 coding DNA: TGCAGCGCGGGAGAGAACACTGAAGCTTTCTTT. Amino acids: CSAGENTEAFF. The V gene is TRBV29-1, the J gene TRBJ1-1, with D uncertain. CDR1 and CDR2 (germline): SQVTM, ANQGSEA. This CDR3 is built from 11 residues. Trimming pared 7 bases from V and 1 base from J, leaving 7 bases between.

The table lists this clonotype with a few counts. This chain uses TRBV5-5 with TRBJ1-1; no clear D. The germline gives CDR1 SGHKS, CDR2 YYEKEE (reference sequence). Trimming removed 2 bases at V and 3 bases at J, with 14 bases between. This CDR3 region has 15 residues. Here the CDR3 DNA reads TGTGCCAGCAGCTTTAGTGTCATTCGGGACACTGAAGCTTTCTTT. The encoded protein is CASSFSVIRDTEAFF.

This chain joins TRBV6-6 and TRBJ2-5; weak D call: TRBD2 (5 bases). The CDR3 spans 13 residues. Germline loops: CDR1 MNHNY, CDR2 SVGAGI (reference sequence). The V and J ends lost 8 bases and 5 bases respectively, with 15 bases between them. CDR3 amino acids: CASLGDGRETQYF. The DNA of the CDR3 is TGTGCCAGCCTCGGGGATGGGCGGGAGACCCAGTACTTC.

The chain joins TRBV6-2 or TRBV6-3 to TRBJ2-2; no firm D call. Germline V gene lookup returns CDR1 MNHEY and CDR2 SVGEGT. The CDR3 runs 15 residues. The V end lost 2 bases, the J end lost 4 bases, and 11 bases lay between the germline ends. The CDR3 spells CASSYPNSATGELFF. CDR3 DNA: TGTGCCAGCAGTTACCCGAACTCGGCCACCGGGGAGCTGTTTTTT.

The V call is TRBV15, the J call TRBJ2-7, with a tentative D call TRBD1 (5 bases). Trimming stripped 4 bases from V and 2 bases from J, with 12 bases between. There are 14 residues in the CDR3. Germline V lookup: CDR1 LNHNV, CDR2 YYDKDF (reference sequence). CDR3 sequence (DNA): TGTGCCACCAGCACTTATACAGGAACCTACGAGCAGTACTTC. Translating it yields CATSTYTGTYEQYF.

This clonotype has at least ten counts. This chain links TRBV20-1 with TRBJ1-5, with D possibly TRBD1 on 6 matching bases. V was trimmed by 0 bases and J by 7 bases, leaving 13 bases between them. The CDR3 extends over 14 amino acids. CDR1 is DFQATT and CDR2 is SNEGSKA in the germline V gene (reference sequence). The CDR3, as DNA: TGCAGTGCTAGAGAGGGGGGGGCGGGACAGCCCCAGCATTTT. This codes for CSAREGGAGQPQHF.

CDR3: CASSFQRRERIPFNEQFF. Here the CDR3 DNA reads TGTGCCAGCAGCTTCCAGCGGAGGGAGAGGATCCCCTTCAATGAGCAGTTCTTC. V is TRBV11-2 and J is TRBJ2-1, with D perhaps matching TRBD2 (6 bases). The CDR3 has 18 residues. V was pared by 3 bases and J by 6 bases, with 24 bases between. Germline V gene lookup returns CDR1 SGHAT and CDR2 FQNNGV.

This clonotype was observed a few times. This chain joins TRBV21-1 and TRBJ2-7; the table's D call, TRBD2, was not checked against the DNA. TRBV21-1 corresponds to a pseudogene. The CDR3 has 15 amino acids. This CDR3 reads CASSKVDTLPYEQYF. The CDR3 DNA reads as TGTGCCAGCAGCAAAGTGGACACCCTCCCGTACGAGCAGTACTTC.

The V and J genes are TRBV15 and TRBJ2-5; 10 bases agree with TRBD1. CDR1 is LNHNV and CDR2 is YYDKDF in the germline V gene (reference sequence). The CDR3 consists of 14 residues. The J segment lost 5 bases and the V segment lost 8 bases, leaving 8 bases of the junction unmatched. Here the CDR3 reads CATHRQGAGETQYF. The CDR3 DNA sequence: TGTGCCACCCATAGACAGGGGGCAGGCGAGACCCAGTACTTC.

This clonotype occurred many times. The J gene is TRBJ2-7, the V gene TRBV20-1; D gene ambiguous. Per germline, CDR1 DFQATT and CDR2 SNEGSKA (reference sequence). V was cut by 3 bases and J by 9 bases, with 18 bases left in between. There are 13 residues in the CDR3. The CDR3 DNA reads as TGCAGTGCTAGTCCGCGGACCCCAACGAGGCAGTACTTC. This sequence encodes CSASPRTPTRQYF.

This clonotype was seen ten or more times. The chain is built from TRBV11-2 and TRBJ1-4; D is perhaps TRBD1 (5 bases). Per germline, CDR1 SGHAT and CDR2 FQNNGV. V was cut by 1 base and J by 0 bases, with 15 bases left in between. There are 18 residues in the CDR3. For the CDR3, the DNA is TGTGCCAGCAGCTTAGTTCGGGGGTTATATGCAACTAATGAAAAACTGTTTTTT. Its translation is CASSLVRGLYATNEKLFF. The whole variable domain, filled in from reference TRBV11-2 and TRBJ1-4, reads EAGVAQSPRYKIIEKRQSVAFWCNPISGHATLYWYQQILGQGPKLLIQFQNNGVVDDSQLPKDRFSAERLKGVDSTLKIQPAKLEDSAVYLCASSLVRGLYATNEKLFFGSGTQLSVL.

In DNA, the CDR3 is TGCAGTGCTAGCAACCAAAGGACAGCGAACTATGGCTACACCTTC. Residues: CSASNQRTANYGYTF. The rearrangement joins TRBV20-1 to TRBJ1-2; TRBD1 is a possible D gene (6 bases). With 3 bases removed from V and 2 bases from J, the gap between germline ends came to 16 bases. The CDR3 has 15 amino acids. Germline V gene lookup returns CDR1 DFQATT and CDR2 SNEGSKA (reference sequence).

This clonotype was observed a handful of times. The V gene is TRBV4-2, the J gene TRBJ2-7; 11 bases agree with TRBD2. V lost 1 base, J lost 3 bases, and 5 bases stayed unmatched. Germline V gene sequence: CDR1 LGHNA, CDR2 YNFKEQ. This CDR3 contains 16 residues. The CDR3 loop is CASSQAEGLAVYEQYF. The CDR3 DNA reads TGTGCCAGCAGCCAAGCCGAGGGACTAGCGGTCTACGAGCAGTACTTC.

This clonotype occurred many times. The chain is built from TRBV12-3 or TRBV12-4 and TRBJ2-2; D is uncertain. Between the trimmed V and J ends, which lost 10 bases and 7 bases, there was a span of 7 bases. The CDR3 length is 10 residues. The CDR3 bases are TGTGCCATTCAAGGCGGGGAGCTGTTTTTT. Protein product: CAIQGGELFF.

This clonotype was counted a few times. The rearrangement joins TRBV15 to TRBJ2-7; 7 nucleotides match TRBD2. Germline-derived CDR1 and CDR2 are LNHNV and YYDKDF (reference sequence). The V gene end was trimmed by 9 bases and the J gene end by 0 bases; junction bases not matched to a gene: 11. The CDR3 sequence is 15 residues long. The CDR3 DNA reads as TGTGCCACAGCCGGGGAGGGGCAGAGCTCCTACGAGCAGTACTTC. This gives the protein CATAGEGQSSYEQYF.

The chain combines TRBV9 with TRBJ2-5; D assignment may be TRBD1 or TRBD2 (5 bases each). Trimming removed 6 bases at V and 5 bases at J, with 17 bases between. There are 14 residues in the CDR3. Germline-derived CDR1 and CDR2 are SGDLS and YYNGEE. The CDR3 nucleotides are TGTGCCAGCAATAGGGACCAGGCTATGGAGACCCAGTACTTC. Translation: CASNRDQAMETQYF.

The CDR3: CASTERTNTGELFF. The DNA of the CDR3 is TGTGCCAGCACCGAAAGGACGAACACCGGGGAGCTGTTTTTT. The V and J genes are TRBV7-2 and TRBJ2-2, with D unclear. Germline CDR1 reads SGHTA; CDR2 reads FQGNSA. Trimming shortened V by 7 bases and J by 0 bases, and 9 bases separated the two germline ends. The CDR3 totals 14 residues. Drawing the rest from reference TRBV7-2 and TRBJ2-2, the complete variable domain is GAGVSQSPSNKVTEKGKDVELRCDPISGHTALYWYRQSLGQGLEFLIYFQGNSAPDKSGLPSDRFSAERTGGSVSTLTIQRTQQEDSAVYLCASTERTNTGELFFGEGSRLTVL.